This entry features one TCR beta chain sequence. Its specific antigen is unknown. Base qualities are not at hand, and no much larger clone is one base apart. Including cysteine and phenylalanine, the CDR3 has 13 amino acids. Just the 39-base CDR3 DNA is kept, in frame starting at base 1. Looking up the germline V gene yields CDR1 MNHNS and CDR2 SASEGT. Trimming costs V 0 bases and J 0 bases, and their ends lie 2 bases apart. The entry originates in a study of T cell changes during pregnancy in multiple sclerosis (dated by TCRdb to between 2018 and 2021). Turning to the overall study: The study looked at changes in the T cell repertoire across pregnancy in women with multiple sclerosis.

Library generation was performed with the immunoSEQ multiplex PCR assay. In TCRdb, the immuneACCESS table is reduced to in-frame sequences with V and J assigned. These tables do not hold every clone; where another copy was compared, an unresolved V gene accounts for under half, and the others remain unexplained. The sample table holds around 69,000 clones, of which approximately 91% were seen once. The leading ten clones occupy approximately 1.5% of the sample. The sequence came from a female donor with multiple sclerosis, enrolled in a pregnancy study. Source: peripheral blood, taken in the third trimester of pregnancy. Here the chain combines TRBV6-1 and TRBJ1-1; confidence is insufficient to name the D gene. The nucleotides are TGTGCCAGCAGTGAAGCCTTGAACACTGAAGCTTTCTTT. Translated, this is CASSEALNTEAFF.